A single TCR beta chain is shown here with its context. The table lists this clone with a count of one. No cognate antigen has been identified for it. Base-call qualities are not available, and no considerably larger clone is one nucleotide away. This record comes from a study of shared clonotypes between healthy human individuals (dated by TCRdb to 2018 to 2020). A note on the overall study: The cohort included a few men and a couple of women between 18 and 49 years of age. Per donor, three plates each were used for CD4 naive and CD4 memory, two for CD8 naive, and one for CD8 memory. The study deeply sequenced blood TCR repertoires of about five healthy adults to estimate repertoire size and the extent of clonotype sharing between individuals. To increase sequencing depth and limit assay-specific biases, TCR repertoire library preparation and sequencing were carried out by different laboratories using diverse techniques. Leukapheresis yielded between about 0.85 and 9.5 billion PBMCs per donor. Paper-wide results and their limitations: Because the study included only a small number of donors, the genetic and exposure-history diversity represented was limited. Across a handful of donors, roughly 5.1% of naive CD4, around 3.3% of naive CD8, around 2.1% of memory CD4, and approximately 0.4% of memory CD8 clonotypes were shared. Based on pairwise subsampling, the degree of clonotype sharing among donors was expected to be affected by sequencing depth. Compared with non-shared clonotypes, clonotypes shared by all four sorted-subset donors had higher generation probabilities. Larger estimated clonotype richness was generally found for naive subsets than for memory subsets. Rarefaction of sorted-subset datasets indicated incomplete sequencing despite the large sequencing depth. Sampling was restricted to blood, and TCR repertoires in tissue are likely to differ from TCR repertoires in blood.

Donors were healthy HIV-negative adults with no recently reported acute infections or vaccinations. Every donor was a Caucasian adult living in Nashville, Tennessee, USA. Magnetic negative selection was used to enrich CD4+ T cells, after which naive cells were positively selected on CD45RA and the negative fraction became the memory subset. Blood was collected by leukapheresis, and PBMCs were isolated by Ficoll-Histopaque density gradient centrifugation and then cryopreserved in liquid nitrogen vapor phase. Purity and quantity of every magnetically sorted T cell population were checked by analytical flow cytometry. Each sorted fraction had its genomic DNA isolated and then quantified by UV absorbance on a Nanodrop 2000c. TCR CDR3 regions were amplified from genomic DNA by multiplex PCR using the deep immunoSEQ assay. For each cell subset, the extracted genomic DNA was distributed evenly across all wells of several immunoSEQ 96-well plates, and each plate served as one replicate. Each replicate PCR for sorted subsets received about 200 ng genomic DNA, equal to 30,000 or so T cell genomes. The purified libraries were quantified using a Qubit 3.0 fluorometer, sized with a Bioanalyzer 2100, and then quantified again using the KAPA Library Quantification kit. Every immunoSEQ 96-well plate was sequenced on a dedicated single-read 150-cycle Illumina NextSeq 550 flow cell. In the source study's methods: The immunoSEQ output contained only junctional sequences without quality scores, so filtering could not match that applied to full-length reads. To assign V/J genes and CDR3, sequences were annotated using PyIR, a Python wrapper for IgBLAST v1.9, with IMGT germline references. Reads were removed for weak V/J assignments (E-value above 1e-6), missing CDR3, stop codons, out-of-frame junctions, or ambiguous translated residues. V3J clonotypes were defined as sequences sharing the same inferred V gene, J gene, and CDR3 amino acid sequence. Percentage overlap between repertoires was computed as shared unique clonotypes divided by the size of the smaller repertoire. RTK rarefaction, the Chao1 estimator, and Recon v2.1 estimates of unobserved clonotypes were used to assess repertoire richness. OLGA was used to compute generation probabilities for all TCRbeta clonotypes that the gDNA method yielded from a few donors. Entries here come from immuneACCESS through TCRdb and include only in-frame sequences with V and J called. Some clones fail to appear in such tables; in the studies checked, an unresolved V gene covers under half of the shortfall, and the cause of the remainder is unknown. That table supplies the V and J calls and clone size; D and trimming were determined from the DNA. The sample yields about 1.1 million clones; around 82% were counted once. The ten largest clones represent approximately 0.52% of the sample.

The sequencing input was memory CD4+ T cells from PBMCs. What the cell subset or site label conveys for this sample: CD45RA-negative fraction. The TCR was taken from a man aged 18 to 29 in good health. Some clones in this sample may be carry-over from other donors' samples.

The DNA is TGTGCCAGCAGCCCCCCTGGGCAGGCGAACACCGGGGAGCTGTTTTTT. It is translated as CASSPPGQANTGELFF. The sequence is built from TRBV28 and TRBJ2-2; no D gene is confidently identified. The CDR3, from cysteine to phenylalanine, totals 16 residues. Only the CDR3 portion is preserved as DNA: 48 bases, with reading frame beginning at the first base. V is shortened by 6 bases, J by 0 bases, and the region joining them spans 14 bases. CDR1 MDHEN and CDR2 SYDVKM were looked up in the germline V gene.